The 21 T cell receptor beta chains reported below all come from one sample, sequenced in a study of radiation and T cells in renal cell carcinoma. Time point in this sample: baseline pretreatment blood. The treatment here: 15 Gy SBRT to primary tumor, nephrectomy 4 weeks later. The assay was immunoSEQ multiplex PCR, and TCRdb's table has in-frame clones only and misses some. The sample has 110,000 to 150,000 clones, around nine tenths seen once. This sample comprised blood, obtained from a patient whose treatment included radiotherapy and nephrectomy. Receptor source: a woman between 45 and 65 years old with renal cell carcinoma.

The chain couples TRBV19 to TRBJ1-1; no firm D call. CDR1 is LNHDA and CDR2 is SQIVND in the germline V gene (reference sequence). The CDR3 covers 14 residues. V lost 5 bases and J 7 bases, leaving 17 bases between the germline ends. This CDR3 is CASSPVGLINEAFF. CDR3 DNA: TGTGCCAGTAGTCCCGTAGGACTGATTAATGAAGCTTTCTTT.

V gene TRBV6-5 combines with J gene TRBJ2-3; a weak D match, TRBD2 (5 bases). Trimming took 6 bases from V and 0 from J, leaving 13 bases between them. Germline V gene data show CDR1 as MNHEY and CDR2 as SVGAGI. The length of the CDR3 is 15 residues. The CDR3, as DNA: TGTGCCAGCAGACCGATCTGGACTAGCACAGATACGCAGTATTTT. Translating it yields CASRPIWTSTDTQYF.

This chain links TRBV14 with TRBJ2-5; D is unclear. The CDR3 totals 15 residues. Germline CDR1 and CDR2: SGHDN and FVKESK. V was pared by 0 bases and J by 3 bases, with 11 bases between. Here the CDR3 DNA reads TGTGCCAGCAGCCAAGATCTGGCCAGAAAAGAGACCCAGTACTTC. Amino acids: CASSQDLARKETQYF.

This chain joins TRBV5-6 and TRBJ1-2, with 9 bases that match TRBD1. Germline V lookup: CDR1 SGHDT, CDR2 YYEEEE. The CDR3 consists of 15 residues. Losses at the gene ends were 4 bases for V and 5 bases for J; bases not matched to a gene: 9. CDR3 bases: TGTGCCAGCAGCGAAGACAGGGGGTTGGGGTATGGCTACACCTTC. Protein: CASSEDRGLGYGYTF.

The chain carries TRBV28 and TRBJ1-6; D is unresolved. The CDR3 length is 15 residues. Germline CDR1 and CDR2: MDHEN and SYDVKM. Trimming took 10 bases from V and 0 from J, leaving 13 bases between them. The CDR3 bases are TGTGCCACTACGGGAGTGAGCTCCTATAATTCACCCCTCCACTTT. The encoded protein is CATTGVSSYNSPLHF.

The chain carries TRBV5-1 and TRBJ2-1; D is possibly TRBD1 (5 bases). Between the trimmed V and J ends, which lost 3 bases and 5 bases, there was a span of 15 bases. CDR3 length: 15 residues. Germline V gene sequence: CDR1 SGHRS, CDR2 YFSETQ. CDR3 in DNA: TGCGCCAGCAGCTCTCAAAGGGGCAGGGACAATGAGCAGTTCTTC. Residues: CASSSQRGRDNEQFF.

CDR3 sequence: CASSRQTSGDLRRQFF. Here the CDR3 DNA reads TGCGCCAGCAGCCGACAGACTAGCGGGGATCTCCGACGACAGTTCTTC. The chain combines TRBV4-3 with TRBJ2-1; TRBD2 matches at 11 bases. The CDR3 spans 16 residues. Per germline, CDR1 LGHNA and CDR2 YSLEER. J gave up 13 bases and V 4 bases, and 15 bases lay outside the gene matches.

This clone appeared once. The chain recombines TRBV6-5 with TRBJ2-1; a possible D gene is TRBD2 (7 bases). Germline CDR1 reads MNHEY; CDR2 reads SVGAGI. V dropped 5 bases and J dropped 4 bases, with 12 bases sitting between them. CDR3 size: 14 residues. The CDR3 nucleotides are TGTGCCAGCAGTAGGGGGGGGCTGTACAATGAGCAGTTCTTC. It specifies CASSRGGLYNEQFF.

This chain joins TRBV7-9 and TRBJ1-2; 7 nucleotides line up with TRBD1. Per the germline V gene, CDR1 is SEHNR and CDR2 is FQNEAQ (reference sequence). This CDR3 is 16 amino acids long. V was clipped by 6 bases and J by 3 bases; unmatched bases: 13. The CDR3 loop reads CASSPSTGWVDYGYTF. The CDR3 coding sequence is TGTGCCAGCAGTCCCTCGACAGGGTGGGTTGACTATGGCTACACCTTC.

The gene calls are TRBV6-1 and TRBJ1-2, with a tentative D call TRBD1 (5 bases). Germline V gives CDR1 MNHNS, CDR2 SASEGT. Trimming removed 8 bases from V and 4 bases from J, with 14 bases in between. The CDR3 is made up of 13 amino acids. CDR3 DNA: TGTGCCAGCCGGGAGGTGGGGACCTATGGCTACACCTTC. This gives the protein CASREVGTYGYTF.

This clone appeared a single time. The chain couples TRBV19 to TRBJ1-4; D uncertain. V was clipped by 9 bases and J by 0 bases, with 17 bases between them. The V gene's germline CDR1 is LNHDA and CDR2 SQIVND (reference sequence). This CDR3 comprises 16 residues. The CDR3 here is CASRTSDLATNEKLFF. CDR3 sequence (DNA): TGTGCCAGCCGCACGTCGGACCTTGCAACTAATGAAAAACTGTTTTTT.

The chain joins TRBV27 to TRBJ2-1; D is unresolved. V was cut by 4 bases and J by 8 bases, with 9 bases left in between. The CDR3 is 12 residues long. Germline CDR1 reads MNHEY; CDR2 reads SMNVEV (reference sequence). The CDR3 reads CASSSIADEQFF. The CDR3, as DNA: TGTGCCAGCAGTTCTATAGCCGATGAGCAGTTCTTC.

The chain joins TRBV6-5 to TRBJ2-1; tentatively, D is TRBD2 (6 bases). This CDR3 is built from 15 residues. V lost 2 bases and J 7 bases, leaving 15 bases between the germline ends. Germline CDR1 reads MNHEY; CDR2 reads SVGAGI. The CDR3 DNA reads TGTGCCAGCAGTTACCGGGGGACCCGGGTTAATGAGCAGTTCTTC. The encoded protein is CASSYRGTRVNEQFF.

The chain has TRBV7-9 and TRBJ1-1, with D unclear. V lost 2 bases and J 6 bases, leaving 10 bases between the germline ends. The CDR3 is made up of 13 amino acids. Germline CDR1 reads SEHNR; CDR2 reads FQNEAQ (reference sequence). CDR3 nucleotide sequence: TGTGCCAGCAGCTTAACAGATACCCCTGAAGCTTTCTTT. The encoded protein is CASSLTDTPEAFF.

V usage is TRBV19 and J usage is TRBJ2-1; TRBD2 matches at 8 bases. CDR1 LNHDA and CDR2 SQIVND come from the germline V gene (reference sequence). The CDR3 is made up of 16 amino acids. The V and J ends lost 4 bases and 6 bases, in that order; junction bases with no gene match: 11. CDR3: CASSRGTSGYLNEQFF. The CDR3, as DNA: TGTGCCAGTAGTAGGGGAACTAGCGGTTACCTCAATGAGCAGTTCTTC.

In this sample, this clone turned up once. The rearrangement joins TRBV5-4 to TRBJ1-5; D unresolved. Trimming took 0 bases from V and 1 from J, leaving 8 bases between them. Germline V gene lookup returns CDR1 SGHNT and CDR2 YYREEE (reference sequence). CDR3 length: 15 amino acids. The chain's CDR3 is CASSLAGVSNQPQHF. CDR3 nucleotides: TGTGCCAGCAGCTTGGCGGGAGTCAGCAATCAGCCCCAGCATTTT.

Remarks on this clone: Other nucleotide sequences from this sample produce the same CDR3. V usage is TRBV7-9 and J usage is TRBJ1-1; D unresolved. This CDR3 spans 13 amino acids. Trimming left V 2 bases short and J 1 base short, with 5 bases between. From germline, CDR1 is SEHNR and CDR2 FQNEAQ (reference sequence). CDR3 DNA: TGTGCCAGCAGCTTACAGGAGAACACTGAAGCTTTCTTT. This gives the protein CASSLQENTEAFF.

The DNA of the CDR3 is TGTGCCAGCAGTGAATGGCAGAAACCTAATCAGCCCCAGCATTTT. Its protein product is CASSEWQKPNQPQHF. This chain joins TRBV2 and TRBJ1-5; D gene ambiguous. The CDR3 is 15 amino acids. Trimming removed 2 bases at V and 4 bases at J, with 12 bases between. Germline lookup yields CDR1 SNHLY and CDR2 FYNNEI.

V and J are TRBV19 and TRBJ2-7; 8 bases agree with TRBD1. Germline V gives CDR1 LNHDA, CDR2 SQIVND (reference sequence). CDR3 size: 13 residues. V was pared by 5 bases and J by 3 bases, with 3 bases of the junction left unmatched. The CDR3 coding sequence is TGTGCCAGTAGTGTCACAGGGGGCTACGAGCAGTACTTC. This codes for CASSVTGGYEQYF.

This clone was detected a few times. The chain combines TRBV10-3 with TRBJ1-1; D call uncertain. CDR1 and CDR2 (germline): ENHRY, SYGVKD. The CDR3 has 13 residues. V lost 3 bases and J lost 4, with 9 bases in between. The CDR3, as DNA: TGTGCCATCAGTGAATACCTGGGCACTGAAGCTTTCTTT. This codes for CAISEYLGTEAFF.

The rearrangement uses TRBV4-1 and TRBJ1-2, with 7 nucleotides matching TRBD1. V lost 3 bases and J lost 8; bases outside the gene matches: 6. The germline V gene has CDR1 MGHRA and CDR2 YSYEKL. The CDR3 is 13 amino acids. The CDR3, as DNA: TGCGCCAGCAGCCACTTGGACAGGTACGGCTACACCTTC. Its protein is CASSHLDRYGYTF.